There are many counts of the clone carrying this T cell receptor beta chain. Regarding time point: newly diagnosed GD, antithyroid drugs for less than 3 months. PBMC RNA was the source of the TCR library. The data stem from a study of regulatory T cells in long-lasting Graves disease. Building the TCR beta libraries relied on iRepertoire HTBI primers, and CDR3 regions underwent Arm-PCR. TCRdb independently ran MiXCR on the multiplex PCR reads; one entry per CDR3 protein. The sample lists 350,000 to 550,000 distinct CDR3 sequences; under 15% were seen once. Germline V gene sequence: CDR1 SGHRS, CDR2 YFSETQ. This CDR3 has 16 residues. The trim removed 7 bases at V and 2 bases at J, leaving 14 bases unmatched. The sample was also linked to a second study, of T cells in Graves' hyperthyroidism and ophthalmopathy.

This sample comprised peripheral blood mononuclear cells (PBMCs), obtained at new diagnosis, from a patient treated with antithyroid drugs. The V and J genes are TRBV5-1 and TRBJ2-5; 7 nucleotides match TRBD2. The sequence derives from a woman aged 25 to 39 with Graves disease. The CDR3 DNA follows: TGCGCCAGCCGAACGGGGAGGGGCCTTATTCAAGAGACCCAGTACTTC. This gives the protein CASRTGRGLIQETQYF.